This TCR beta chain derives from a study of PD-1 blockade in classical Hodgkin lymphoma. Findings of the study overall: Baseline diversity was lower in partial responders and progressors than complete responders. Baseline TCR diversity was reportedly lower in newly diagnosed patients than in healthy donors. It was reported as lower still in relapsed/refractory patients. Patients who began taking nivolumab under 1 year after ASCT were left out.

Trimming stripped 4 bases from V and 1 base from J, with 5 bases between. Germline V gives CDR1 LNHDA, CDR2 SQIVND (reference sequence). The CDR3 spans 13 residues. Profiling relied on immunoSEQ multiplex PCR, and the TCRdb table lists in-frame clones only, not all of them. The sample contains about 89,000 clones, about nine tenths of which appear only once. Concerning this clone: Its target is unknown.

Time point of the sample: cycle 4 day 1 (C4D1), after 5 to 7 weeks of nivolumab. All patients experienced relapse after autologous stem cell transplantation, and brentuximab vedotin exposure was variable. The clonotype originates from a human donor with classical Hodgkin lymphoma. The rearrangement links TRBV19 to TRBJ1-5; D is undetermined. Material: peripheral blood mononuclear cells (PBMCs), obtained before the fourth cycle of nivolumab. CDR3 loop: CASSTASNQPQHF. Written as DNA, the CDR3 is TGTGCCAGTAGTACGGCGAGCAATCAGCCCCAGCATTTT.